This entry lists 5 T cell receptor beta chains sequenced from one sample in a study of T cell changes during pregnancy in multiple sclerosis. Sequenced by immunoSEQ multiplex PCR; TCRdb stores in-frame clones only, minus some. The data hold 60,000 to 90,000 clones, with about 94% observed a single time. Sequences were derived from peripheral blood, sampled in the first trimester of pregnancy. Source of these receptors: a female donor in good health, enrolled as a control in a pregnancy study.

The chain links TRBV9 to TRBJ2-7; D is perhaps TRBD1 (6 bases). The germline CDR1 and CDR2 sequences are SGDLS and YYNGEE. The germline V and J ends were trimmed by 3 bases and 2 bases, with 15 bases remaining between them. This CDR3 is 15 amino acids long. Here the CDR3 DNA reads TGTGCCAGCAGCGCCGGACAGTCACTTACCTACGAGCAGTACTTC. This gives the protein CASSAGQSLTYEQYF.

The V gene is TRBV28, the J gene TRBJ2-1; D ambiguous. The CDR3 length is 11 residues. V gave up 5 bases and J gave up 5 bases, with 4 bases separating them. Germline lookup yields CDR1 MDHEN and CDR2 SYDVKM. The CDR3 nucleotides are TGTGCCAGCAGTCCAAACAATGAGCAGTTCTTC. It translates to CASSPNNEQFF.

This rearrangement joins TRBV28 to TRBJ2-1; perhaps TRBD2 as D (5 bases). This CDR3 has 12 residues. V was cut by 5 bases and J by 11 bases, with 13 bases left in between. Germline V CDR1 and CDR2: MDHEN, SYDVKM. CDR3 sequence: CASSTTSPQQFF. DNA of the CDR3: TGTGCCAGCAGTACTACTAGTCCGCAGCAGTTCTTC.

The chain joins TRBV7-2 to TRBJ1-4, with D possibly TRBD1 on 6 matching bases. Per the germline V gene, CDR1 is SGHTA and CDR2 is FQGNSA. The CDR3 contains 15 residues. V shed 4 bases and J shed 7 bases, with 16 bases lying between them. The CDR3 loop is CASSSSGQGFEKLFF. The CDR3, as DNA: TGTGCCAGCAGCTCTTCGGGGCAGGGGTTTGAAAAACTGTTTTTT.

This rearrangement joins TRBV19 to TRBJ1-1, with 7 bases matching TRBD1. V dropped 1 base and J dropped 0; count of bases not matched to a gene: 8. The CDR3 consists of 17 residues. Germline CDR1 and CDR2: LNHDA and SQIVND (reference sequence). CDR3 sequence: CASSIARRQGVNTEAFF. CDR3 coding DNA: TGTGCCAGTAGTATAGCCAGGCGGCAGGGGGTGAACACTGAAGCTTTCTTT. The full variable domain, in which reference TRBV19 and TRBJ1-1 provide the parts outside the CDR3, is DGGITQSPKYLFRKEGQNVTLSCEQNLNHDAMYWYRQDPGQGLRLIYYSQIVNDFQKGDIAEGYSVSREKKESFPLTVTSAQKNPTAFYLCASSIARRQGVNTEAFFGQGTRLTVV.